What follows is one TCR beta chain and its context. TCRdb's table, derived via immunoSEQ multiplex PCR, lists solely in-frame clones and lacks some. Among approximately 97,000 clones listed, less than 90% were seen once. The CDR3 covers 14 residues. Germline-derived CDR1 and CDR2 are SEHNR and FQNEAQ (reference sequence). V shed 5 bases and J 8 bases; nucleotides not matched to a gene: 4. The source of the sample is a study of OX40 agonist ivuxolimab in advanced cancers. The sequencing used CD4+ or CD8+ T cells sorted from blood, collected in a trial of the OX40 agonist ivuxolimab. This sequence originates from an adult with an advanced solid tumor such as melanoma, head and neck, liver or kidney cancer. The chain has TRBV7-9 and TRBJ2-1; 12 bases are shared with TRBD2. The CDR3 region is CASSPSGGAYEQFF. The CDR3 DNA follows: TGTGCCAGCAGCCCTAGCGGGGGGGCCTATGAGCAGTTCTTC.